This T cell receptor (beta chain) was captured by sequencing in a study of T cell responses to AZD1222 COVID-19 vaccine. Study results and limitations: The study sampled repertoires only after the peak T cell response.

Germline-derived CDR1 and CDR2 are SGHRS and YFSETQ. Trimming shortened V by 0 bases and J by 2 bases, and 6 bases separated the two germline ends. The CDR3 has 13 residues. As to this clone: Antigen unknown.

Sequencing used immunoSEQ multiplex PCR; TCRdb keeps in-frame clones, though not all of them. The sample lists roughly 99,000 clones, roughly 90% occurring once. The clonotype originates from an adult in good health. The source material was peripheral blood, sampled on day 0 of AZD1222 vaccination. The gene calls are TRBV5-1 and TRBJ2-7; D is undetermined. The CDR3 reads CASSLAGPYEQYF. The DNA for the CDR3 is TGCGCCAGCAGCTTGGCCGGCCCCTACGAGCAGTACTTC. Complete variable domain (other parts from reference TRBV5-1 and TRBJ2-7): KAGVTQTPRYLIKTRGQQVTLSCSPISGHRSVSWYQQTPGQGLQFLFEYFSETQRNKGNFPGRFSGRQFSNSRSEMNVSTLELGDSALYLCASSLAGPYEQYFGPGTRLTVT.